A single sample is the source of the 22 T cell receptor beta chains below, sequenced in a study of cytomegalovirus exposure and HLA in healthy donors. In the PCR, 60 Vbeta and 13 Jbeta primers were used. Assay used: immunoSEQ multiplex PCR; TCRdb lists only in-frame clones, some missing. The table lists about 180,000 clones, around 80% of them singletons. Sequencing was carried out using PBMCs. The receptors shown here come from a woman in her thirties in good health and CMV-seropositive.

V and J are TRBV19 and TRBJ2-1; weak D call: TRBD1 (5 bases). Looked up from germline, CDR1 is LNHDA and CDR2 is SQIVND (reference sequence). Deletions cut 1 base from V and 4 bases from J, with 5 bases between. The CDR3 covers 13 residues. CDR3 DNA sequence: TGTGCCAGTAGTATAGGACAGTACAATGAGCAGTTCTTC. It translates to CASSIGQYNEQFF.

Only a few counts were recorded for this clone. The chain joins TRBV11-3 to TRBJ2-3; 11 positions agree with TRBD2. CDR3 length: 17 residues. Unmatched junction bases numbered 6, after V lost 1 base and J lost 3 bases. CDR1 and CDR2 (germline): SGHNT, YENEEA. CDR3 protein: CASSLGGTSGITDTQYF. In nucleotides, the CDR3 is TGTGCCAGCAGCTTAGGGGGGACTAGCGGAATTACAGATACGCAGTATTTT.

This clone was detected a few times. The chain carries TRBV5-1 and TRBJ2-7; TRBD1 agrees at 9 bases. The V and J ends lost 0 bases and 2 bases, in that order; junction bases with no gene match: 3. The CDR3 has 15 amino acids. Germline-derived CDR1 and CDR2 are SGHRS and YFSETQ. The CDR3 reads CASSLEGTGTYEQYF. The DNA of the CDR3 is TGCGCCAGCAGCTTGGAAGGGACAGGGACCTACGAGCAGTACTTC.

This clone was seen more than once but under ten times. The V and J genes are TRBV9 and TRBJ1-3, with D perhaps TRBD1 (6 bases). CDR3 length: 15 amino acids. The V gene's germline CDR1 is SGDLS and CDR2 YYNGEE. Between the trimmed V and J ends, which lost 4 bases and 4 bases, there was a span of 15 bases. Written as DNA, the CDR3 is TGTGCCAGCAGCCCAGGGGCAGGGTCCGGAAACACCATATATTTT. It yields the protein CASSPGAGSGNTIYF.

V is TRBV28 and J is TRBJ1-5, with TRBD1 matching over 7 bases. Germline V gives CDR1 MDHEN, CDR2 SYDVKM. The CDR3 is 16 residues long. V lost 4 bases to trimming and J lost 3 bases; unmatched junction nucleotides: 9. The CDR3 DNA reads TGTGCCAGCAGTTCAAGGTCCGGGACAGCCAATCAGCCCCAGCATTTT. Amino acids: CASSSRSGTANQPQHF.

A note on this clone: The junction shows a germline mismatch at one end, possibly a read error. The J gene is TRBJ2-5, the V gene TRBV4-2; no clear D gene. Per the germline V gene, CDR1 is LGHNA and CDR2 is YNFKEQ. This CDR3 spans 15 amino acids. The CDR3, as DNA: TGTGCCAGTAGCCAAGAGGCGGCTCCCCAAGAGACCCAGTACTTC. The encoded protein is CASSQEAAPQETQYF.

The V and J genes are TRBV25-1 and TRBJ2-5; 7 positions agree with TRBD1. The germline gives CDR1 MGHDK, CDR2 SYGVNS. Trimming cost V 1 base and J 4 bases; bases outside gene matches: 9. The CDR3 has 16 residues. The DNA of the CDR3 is TGTGCCAGCAGTGAATTGGAGAAGGGGGCGCGAGAGACCCAGTACTTC. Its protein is CASSELEKGARETQYF.

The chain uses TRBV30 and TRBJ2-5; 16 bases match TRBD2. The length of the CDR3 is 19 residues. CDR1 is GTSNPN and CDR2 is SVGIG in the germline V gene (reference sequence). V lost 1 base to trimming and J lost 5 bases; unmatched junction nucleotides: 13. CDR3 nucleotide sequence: TGTGCCTGGAGTGCCACCAGCGGGACTAGCGGGGGGGCCGGGGAGACCCAGTACTTC. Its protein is CAWSATSGTSGGAGETQYF.

The CDR3 reads CASSYSGVSNNSPLHF. In nucleotides, the CDR3 is TGTGCCAGCAGTTACTCAGGGGTATCGAACAATTCACCCCTCCACTTT. The chain recombines TRBV6-5 with TRBJ1-6; a possible D gene is TRBD1 (5 bases). Trimming shortened V by 0 bases and J by 7 bases, and 13 bases separated the two germline ends. Looked up from germline, CDR1 is MNHEY and CDR2 is SVGAGI. The CDR3 runs 16 residues.

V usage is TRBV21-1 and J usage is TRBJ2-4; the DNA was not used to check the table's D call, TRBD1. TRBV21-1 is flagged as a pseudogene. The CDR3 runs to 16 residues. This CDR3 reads CASSKGQGAAKNIQYF. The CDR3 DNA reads TGTGCCAGCAGCAAAGGCCAGGGGGCGGCCAAAAACATTCAGTACTTC.

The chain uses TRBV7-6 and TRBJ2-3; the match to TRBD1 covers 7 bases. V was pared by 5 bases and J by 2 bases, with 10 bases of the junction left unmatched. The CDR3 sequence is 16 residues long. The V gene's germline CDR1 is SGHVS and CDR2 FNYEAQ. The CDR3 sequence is CASSPAGTDNTDTQYF. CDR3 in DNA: TGTGCCAGCAGCCCGGCAGGGACAGACAACACAGATACGCAGTATTTT.

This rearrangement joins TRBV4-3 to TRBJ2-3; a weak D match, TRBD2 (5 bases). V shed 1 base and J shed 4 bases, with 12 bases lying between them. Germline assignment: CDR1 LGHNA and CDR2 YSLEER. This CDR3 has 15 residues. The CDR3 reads CASSQASRDADTQYF. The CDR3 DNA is TGCGCCAGCAGCCAAGCTAGCCGGGATGCAGATACGCAGTATTTT.

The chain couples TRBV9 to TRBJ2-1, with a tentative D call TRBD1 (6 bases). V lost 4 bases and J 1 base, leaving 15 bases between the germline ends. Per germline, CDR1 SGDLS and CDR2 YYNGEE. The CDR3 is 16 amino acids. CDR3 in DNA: TGTGCCAGCAGCCCCCCGGACAGCTTTTCCTACAATGAGCAGTTCTTC. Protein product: CASSPPDSFSYNEQFF.

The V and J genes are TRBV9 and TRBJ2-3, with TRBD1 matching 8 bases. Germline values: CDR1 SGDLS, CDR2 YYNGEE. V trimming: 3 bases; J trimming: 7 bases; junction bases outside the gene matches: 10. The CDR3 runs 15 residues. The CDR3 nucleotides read TGTGCCAGCAGCGGACGACAGGGGATAGCCCATACGCAGTATTTT. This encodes CASSGRQGIAHTQYF.

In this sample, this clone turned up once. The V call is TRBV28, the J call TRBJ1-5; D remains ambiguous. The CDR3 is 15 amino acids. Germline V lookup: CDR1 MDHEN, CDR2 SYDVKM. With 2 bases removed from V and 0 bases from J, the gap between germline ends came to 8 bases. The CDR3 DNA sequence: TGTGCCAGCAGTTTAGGGCTTTATAGCAATCAGCCCCAGCATTTT. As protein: CASSLGLYSNQPQHF.

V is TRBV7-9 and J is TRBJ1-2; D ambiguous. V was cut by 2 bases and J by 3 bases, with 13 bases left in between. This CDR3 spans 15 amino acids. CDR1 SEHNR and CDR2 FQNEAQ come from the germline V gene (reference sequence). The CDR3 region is CASSLIQTLDYGYTF. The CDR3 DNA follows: TGTGCCAGCAGCTTAATACAGACCTTGGACTATGGCTACACCTTC.

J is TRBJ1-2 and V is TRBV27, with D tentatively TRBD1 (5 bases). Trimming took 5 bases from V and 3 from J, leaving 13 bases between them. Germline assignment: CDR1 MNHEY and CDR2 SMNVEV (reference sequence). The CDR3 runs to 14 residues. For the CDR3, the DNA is TGTGCCAGCAGTCCCCGACAGTTCGACTATGGCTACACCTTC. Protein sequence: CASSPRQFDYGYTF.

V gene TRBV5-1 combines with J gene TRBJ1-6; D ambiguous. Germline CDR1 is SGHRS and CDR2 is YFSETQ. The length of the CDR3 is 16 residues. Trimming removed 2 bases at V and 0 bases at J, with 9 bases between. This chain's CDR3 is CASSLDRSSYNSPLHF. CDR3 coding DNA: TGCGCCAGCAGCTTAGATCGGAGCTCCTATAATTCACCCCTCCACTTT. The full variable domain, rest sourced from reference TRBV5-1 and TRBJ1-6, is KAGVTQTPRYLIKTRGQQVTLSCSPISGHRSVSWYQQTPGQGLQFLFEYFSETQRNKGNFPGRFSGRQFSNSRSEMNVSTLELGDSALYLCASSLDRSSYNSPLHFGNGTRLTVT.

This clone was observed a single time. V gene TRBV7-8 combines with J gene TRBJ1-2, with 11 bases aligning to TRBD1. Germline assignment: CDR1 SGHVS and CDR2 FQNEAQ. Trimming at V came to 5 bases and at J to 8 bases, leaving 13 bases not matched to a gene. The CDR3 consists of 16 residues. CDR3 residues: CASSPGTGGLGVGYTF. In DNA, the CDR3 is TGTGCCAGCAGCCCCGGGACAGGGGGACTGGGAGTCGGCTACACCTTC.

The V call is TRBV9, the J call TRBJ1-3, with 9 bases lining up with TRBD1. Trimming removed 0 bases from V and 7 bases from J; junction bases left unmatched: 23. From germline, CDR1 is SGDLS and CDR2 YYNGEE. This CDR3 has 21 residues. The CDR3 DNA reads TGTGCCAGCAGCGTAGTTAGGGTCGGGACAGGGACGTCTAGACCGCGTAACACCATATATTTT. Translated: CASSVVRVGTGTSRPRNTIYF.

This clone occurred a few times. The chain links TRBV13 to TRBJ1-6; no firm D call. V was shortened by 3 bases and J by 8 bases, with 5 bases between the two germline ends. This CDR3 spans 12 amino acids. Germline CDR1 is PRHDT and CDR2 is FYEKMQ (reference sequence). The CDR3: CASSFGDSPLHF. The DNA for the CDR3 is TGTGCCAGCAGCTTCGGGGATTCACCCCTCCACTTT.

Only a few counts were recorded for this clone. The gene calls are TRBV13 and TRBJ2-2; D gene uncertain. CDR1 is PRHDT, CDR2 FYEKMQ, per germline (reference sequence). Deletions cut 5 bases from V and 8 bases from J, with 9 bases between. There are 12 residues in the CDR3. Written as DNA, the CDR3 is TGTGCCAGCAGCGTCTCCGAGGGGGAGCTGTTTTTT. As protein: CASSVSEGELFF.